The 4 T cell receptor beta chains below all came from one sample that was sequenced in a study of T cells after yellow fever vaccination. From the 5' RACE reads, TCRdb called clonotypes with MiXCR, one entry per CDR3 protein. This repertoire shows approximately 32,000 distinct CDR3 sequences, less than 8% found once; its top ten account for 20% to 25%. The sample in question was PBMCs, either bulk or a sorted T-cell subset (CD4+, CD8+, memory, or dextramer-sorted; not recorded which), obtained on the day of the first yellow fever vaccination. The receptors were sampled from a man between 18 and 29 years old who received the YFV17D yellow fever vaccine.

This clonotype was detected ten times or more. This chain links TRBV12-3 or TRBV12-4 with TRBJ2-3; 12 bases line up with TRBD2. V was pared by 7 bases and J by 0 bases, with 2 bases of the junction left unmatched. The CDR3 runs to 15 residues. The CDR3, as DNA: TGTGCCAGCACCCTAGCGGGGGGGAGCACAGATACGCAGTATTTT. Translation: CASTLAGGSTDTQYF.

This clonotype was observed many times. V is TRBV12-3 or TRBV12-4 and J is TRBJ1-1, with D possibly matching TRBD1 (6 bases). The CDR3 has 15 amino acids. V lost 4 bases, J lost 1 base, and 13 bases lay in between. The CDR3 is CASSSHRATNTEAFF. DNA for the CDR3: TGTGCCAGCAGTTCCCACAGGGCCACGAACACTGAAGCTTTCTTT.

This clonotype showed up many times. This chain uses TRBV5-1 with TRBJ1-4; D is possibly TRBD1 (6 bases). Germline V gives CDR1 SGHRS, CDR2 YFSETQ. Trimming took off 2 bases at V and 8 bases at J, with 16 bases between the two ends. The CDR3 is 15 residues long. The CDR3 here is CASSFTRGPREKLFF. The CDR3 DNA reads as TGCGCCAGCAGCTTCACCCGGGGGCCGAGGGAAAAACTGTTTTTT.

This clonotype appeared many times. The genes are TRBV7-6 and TRBJ2-1, with D tentatively TRBD1 (6 bases). CDR1 is SGHVS, CDR2 FNYEAQ, per germline. Deletions cut 5 bases from V and 5 bases from J, with 13 bases between. The CDR3 sequence is 14 residues long. Here the CDR3 DNA reads TGTGCCAGCAGCAAACAGGGCAACCACAATGAGCAGTTCTTC. Translation gives CASSKQGNHNEQFF.